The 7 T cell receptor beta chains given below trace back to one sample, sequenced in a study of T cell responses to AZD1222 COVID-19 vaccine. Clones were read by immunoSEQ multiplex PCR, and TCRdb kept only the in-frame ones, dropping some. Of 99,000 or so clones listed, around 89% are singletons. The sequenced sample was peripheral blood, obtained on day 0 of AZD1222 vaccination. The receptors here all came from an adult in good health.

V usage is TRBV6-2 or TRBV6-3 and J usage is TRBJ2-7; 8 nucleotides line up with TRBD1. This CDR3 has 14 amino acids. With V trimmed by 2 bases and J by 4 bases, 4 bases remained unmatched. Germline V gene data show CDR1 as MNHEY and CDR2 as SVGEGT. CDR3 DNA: TGTGCCAGCAGTTACCAGCACAGGGGGTACGAGCAGTACTTC. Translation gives CASSYQHRGYEQYF.

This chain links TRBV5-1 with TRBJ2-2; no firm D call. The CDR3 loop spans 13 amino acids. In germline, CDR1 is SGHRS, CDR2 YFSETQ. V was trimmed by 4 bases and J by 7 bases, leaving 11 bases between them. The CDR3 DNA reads TGCGCCAGCAGCCCGAAGACGGACGGGGAGCTGTTTTTT. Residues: CASSPKTDGELFF.

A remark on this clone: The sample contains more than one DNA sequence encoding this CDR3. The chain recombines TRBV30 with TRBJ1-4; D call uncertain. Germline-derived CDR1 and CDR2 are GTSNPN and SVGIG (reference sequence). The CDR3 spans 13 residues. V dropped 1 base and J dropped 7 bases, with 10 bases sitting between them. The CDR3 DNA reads TGTGCCTGGAGTGCCCGAACGGGTGAAAAACTGTTTTTT. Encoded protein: CAWSARTGEKLFF.

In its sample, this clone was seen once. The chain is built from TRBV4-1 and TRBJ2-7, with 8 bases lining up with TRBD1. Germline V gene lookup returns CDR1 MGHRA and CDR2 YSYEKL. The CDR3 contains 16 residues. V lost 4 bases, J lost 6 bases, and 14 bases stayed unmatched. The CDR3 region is CASSPYGGTGTSEQYF. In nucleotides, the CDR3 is TGCGCCAGCAGCCCCTATGGAGGGACAGGAACTAGCGAGCAGTACTTC.

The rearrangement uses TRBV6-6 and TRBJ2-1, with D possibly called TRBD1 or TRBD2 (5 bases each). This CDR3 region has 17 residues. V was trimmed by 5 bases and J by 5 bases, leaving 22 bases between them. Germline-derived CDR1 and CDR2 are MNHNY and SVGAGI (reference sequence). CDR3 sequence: CASSPLGVSGIHNEQFF. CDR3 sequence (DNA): TGTGCCAGCAGTCCCCTGGGGGTGAGCGGCATTCACAATGAGCAGTTCTTC.

CDR3 in DNA: TGCGCCAGCAGCACGGGGACCCTCAACACCGGGGAGCTGTTTTTT. Residues: CASSTGTLNTGELFF. The chain combines TRBV5-1 with TRBJ2-2; D might be TRBD1 or TRBD2, each matching 5 bases. This CDR3 is 15 amino acids long. The germline V gene encodes CDR1 SGHRS and CDR2 YFSETQ. The V end lost 4 bases, the J end lost 2 bases, and 12 bases lay between the germline ends.

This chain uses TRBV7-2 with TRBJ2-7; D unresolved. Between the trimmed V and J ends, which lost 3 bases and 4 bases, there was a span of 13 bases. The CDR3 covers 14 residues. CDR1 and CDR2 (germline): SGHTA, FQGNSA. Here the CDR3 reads CASSFRVPLYEQYF. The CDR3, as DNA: TGTGCCAGCAGCTTCCGGGTCCCTCTTTACGAGCAGTACTTC.